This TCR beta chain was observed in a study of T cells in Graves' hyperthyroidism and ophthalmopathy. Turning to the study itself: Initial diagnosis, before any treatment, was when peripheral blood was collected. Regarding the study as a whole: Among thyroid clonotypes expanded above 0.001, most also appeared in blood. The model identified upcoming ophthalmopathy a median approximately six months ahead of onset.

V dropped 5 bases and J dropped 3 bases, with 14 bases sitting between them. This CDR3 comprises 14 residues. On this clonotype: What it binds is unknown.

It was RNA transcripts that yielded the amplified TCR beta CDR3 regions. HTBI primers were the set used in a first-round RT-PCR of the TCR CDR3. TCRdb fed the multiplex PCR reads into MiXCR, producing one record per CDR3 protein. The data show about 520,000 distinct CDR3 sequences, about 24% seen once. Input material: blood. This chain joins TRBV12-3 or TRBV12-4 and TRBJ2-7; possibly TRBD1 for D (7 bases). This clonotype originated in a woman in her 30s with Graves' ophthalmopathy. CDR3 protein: CASSARQGGYEQYF. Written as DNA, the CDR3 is TGTGCCAGCAGTGCCCGCCAGGGGGGCTACGAGCAGTACTTC.